The entry below describes one T cell receptor (beta chain). The antigen is undetermined. At one of its ends the junction is not consistent with the germline gene, which may arise from a read error. Clones were sequenced by immunoSEQ multiplex PCR, and TCRdb holds only the in-frame ones, with some missing. The sample holds a few hundred thousand clones, almost 90% seen once. This entry comes from a study of cytomegalovirus exposure and HLA in healthy donors. Study-wide findings and caveats: Rare TCR sequences dominated, though some public TCRs recurred in many donors. Cytomegalovirus-associated status was assigned to about 170 TCR beta chains.

Germline V gives CDR1 SSHAT, CDR2 FNYEAQ (reference sequence). This CDR3 is 15 amino acids long. The chain couples TRBV7-7 to TRBJ2-1; 9 nucleotides agree with TRBD2. The sample taken for sequencing was PBMCs. The clonotype originates from a woman aged 18 to 35 in good health and CMV-seronegative. CDR3 DNA sequence: TGTGCTAGCAGCGCTAGCGGGACGTCCTACAATGAGCAGTTCTTC. It codes for CASSASGTSYNEQFF. Combining the CDR3 with reference TRBV7-7 and TRBJ2-1 gives the whole variable domain GAGVSQSPRYKVTKRGQDVTLRCDPISSHATLYWYQQALGQGPEFLTYFNYEAQPDKSGLPSDRFSAERPEGSISTLTIQRTEQRDSAMYRCASSASGTSYNEQFFGPGTRLTVL.